This T cell receptor (beta chain) was identified during a study of blood T cell repertoires in COVID-19. Whole-study context: Samples came from the United States, Italy and Spain, spanning acute and convalescent COVID-19.

The study drew participants aged roughly 18 to 95 years from approximately 23 US areas. Recovered Cohort 3 donors showed two negative PCRs, clearance, or symptom resolution. There are 17 residues in the CDR3. CDR1 is SQVTM and CDR2 is ANQGSEA in the germline V gene. With 6 bases removed from V and 4 bases from J, the gap between germline ends came to 27 bases. Per the authors' pipeline: The authors estimated nucleated cell counts from reference gene primer amplification. Profiled with immunoSEQ multiplex PCR; TCRdb holds only in-frame clones, not every one. V, J and clone size were drawn from that table, and D and trimming were deduced from the DNA. The sample consists of some 50,000 clones, about 86% of them appearing once.

This sequence was found in a woman between 50 and 59 years old who had recovered from COVID-19. The rearrangement uses TRBV29-1 and TRBJ1-2; no reliable D call. Sequencing was done on a sample of PBMCs or T cells enriched from blood (not recorded which). The CDR3, as DNA: TGCAGCGTCATACCCCTTCGCCGGGTCAAAGGATCCTATGGCTACACCTTC. Translation gives CSVIPLRRVKGSYGYTF.